The TCR beta chain under discussion was sequenced for a study of CD4 T cell repertoires in COVID-19. About the research overall: Other coronavirus spike proteins restimulated relabeled CFSE-low cells expanded with IL-2 for about eleven days.

The assay was immunoSEQ multiplex PCR, and TCRdb's table has in-frame clones only and misses some. Of about 75,000 clones in the sample, 83% are singletons; the top ten hold about 0.61%. CDR3 length equals 14 residues. This material consisted of CD4+ T cells from peripheral blood, taken after recovery from COVID-19. The source of this sequence is a human donor who had COVID-19. The chain joins TRBV1 to TRBJ2-7. TRBV1 is flagged as a pseudogene. Written as DNA, the CDR3 is TGCACCAGCAGCCAAGTAAGTCTGACCTACGAGCAGTACTTC. It is translated as CTSSQVSLTYEQYF.